This T cell receptor beta chain appears in the sequencing data of a study of blood T cells in healthy people across ages. PCR was performed a second time for about 7 to 11 cycles using a sample-barcoded 5' primer and a J-beta primer mix. Each CDR3 protein is one row after TCRdb ran MiXCR on the 5' RACE reads. The sample holds 550,000 to 750,000 distinct CDR3 sequences; under 25% are singletons and the top ten take 3% to 4%. The sample holds a few counts of this clonotype. The CDR3 length is 14 residues. CDR1 and CDR2 from the germline V gene are SGHAT and FQNNGV. V was clipped by 4 bases and J by 8 bases, with 17 bases between them.

The TCR was taken from a man aged 70-80 years in good health. The sample comprised blood. V is TRBV11-2 and J is TRBJ1-1; perhaps TRBD1 as D (6 bases). The CDR3 spells CASSSDPGQKEAFF. The CDR3 DNA sequence: TGTGCCAGCAGCTCGGATCCGGGACAAAAGGAAGCTTTCTTT.